These T cell receptor beta chains were read from a single sample in a study of T cell responses to AZD1222 COVID-19 vaccine. Profiling relied on immunoSEQ multiplex PCR, and the TCRdb table lists in-frame clones only, not all of them. The table has about 150,000 clones, about 89% seen once. The sequencing here drew on peripheral blood, taken 28 days after the second AZD1222 dose. These receptors were taken from an adult who received the AZD1222 COVID-19 vaccine. Both conserved end residues are part of each CDR3. D genes are given only for firm matches. Clone size appears in some rows only: once, few, many, or a class for an expanded clone.

TGTGCCAGCAGTTCTGACAGGGGTGCTAGAGTAGGGGAGCAGTACTTC	CASSSDRGARVGEQYF	TRBJ2-7	TRBV28	TRBD1	once
TGTGCCAGCAGCTTAGGCGGGGGGCTAGCAGGTTACAATGAGCAGTTCTTC	CASSLGGGLAGYNEQFF	TRBJ2-1	TRBV7-8	TRBD2	once
TGTGCCAGCAGTACGGAAACATATGGCTACACCTTC	CASSTETYGYTF	TRBJ1-2	TRBV5-6	.	few
TGTGCCAGCAGCACTTGGGTACTCAATGAGCAGTTCTTC	CASSTWVLNEQFF	TRBJ2-1	TRBV5-5	.	.
TGTGCCAGCAGTTTAGCGGTCGCTAGCACAGATACGCAGTATTTT	CASSLAVASTDTQYF	TRBJ2-3	TRBV27	.	.
TGTGCCAGCAGCCCAGCTCACCATGAGGGCAATGAGCAGTTCTTC	CASSPAHHEGNEQFF	TRBJ2-1	TRBV7-2	.	.
TGTGCCAGCAGCGCAACCCTGGGACAGATCTACGAGCAGTACTTC	CASSATLGQIYEQYF	TRBJ2-7	TRBV28	TRBD1	.
TGTGCCAGCGGCCCGGGACTGGCGTACAATGAGCAGTTCTTC	CASGPGLAYNEQFF	TRBJ2-1	TRBV9	.	.
TGTGCCAGCAGCCCGACTAGGGCCGGGGAGCTGTTTTTT	CASSPTRAGELFF	TRBJ2-2	TRBV5-4	.	.
TGTGCCAGCAGCTCTCACCTAACCGGGACAGGCAGCTACGAGCAGTACTTC	CASSSHLTGTGSYEQYF	TRBJ2-7	TRBV7-2	TRBD1	.